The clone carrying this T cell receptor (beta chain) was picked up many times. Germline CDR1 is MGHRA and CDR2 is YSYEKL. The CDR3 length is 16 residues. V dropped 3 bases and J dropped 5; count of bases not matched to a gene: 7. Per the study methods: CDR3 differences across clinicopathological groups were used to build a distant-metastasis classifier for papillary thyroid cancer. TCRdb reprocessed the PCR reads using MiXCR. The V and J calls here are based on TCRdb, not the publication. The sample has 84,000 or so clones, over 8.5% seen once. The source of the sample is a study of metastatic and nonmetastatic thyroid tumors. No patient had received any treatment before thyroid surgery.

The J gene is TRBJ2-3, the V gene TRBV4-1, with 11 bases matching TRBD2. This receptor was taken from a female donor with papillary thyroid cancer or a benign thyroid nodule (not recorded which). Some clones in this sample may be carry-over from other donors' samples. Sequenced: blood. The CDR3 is CASSQEPGLAGDTQYF. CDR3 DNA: TGCGCCAGCAGCCAGGAGCCTGGACTAGCGGGAGATACGCAGTATTTT.